Shown below are 28 T cell receptor beta chains from a single sample sequenced in a study of shared clonotypes between healthy human individuals. Some clones are missing from TCRdb's copy, which holds only in-frame ones; the method was immunoSEQ multiplex PCR. The profile shows more than 500,000 clones, approximately 95% of them singletons. The sample comprised naive CD4+ T cells sorted from blood. Subset indicated: CD45RA+ positively selected. All receptors derive from a woman aged 30 to 39 in good health.

The chain couples TRBV10-1 to TRBJ2-7; 9 bases agree with TRBD1. After removal of 4 bases from V and 3 bases from J, the junction contained 7 bases not matched to a gene. CDR1 WNHNN and CDR2 SYGVQD come from the germline V gene (reference sequence). The CDR3 length is 15 residues. The CDR3 DNA sequence: TGCGCCAGCAGTGTCACCGGGACAGGGATCTACGAGCAGTACTTC. This sequence encodes CASSVTGTGIYEQYF.

V is TRBV7-6 and J is TRBJ2-1; 8 bases line up with TRBD1. The CDR3 loop spans 15 amino acids. V was pared by 5 bases and J by 4 bases, with 7 bases of the junction left unmatched. Germline V gene data show CDR1 as SGHVS and CDR2 as FNYEAQ. For the CDR3, the DNA is TGTGCCAGCAGCCGGGGGCAGGGGGCATACAATGAGCAGTTCTTC. Its protein product is CASSRGQGAYNEQFF.

V gene TRBV6-6 combines with J gene TRBJ2-1; 8 nucleotides align to TRBD2. Trimming at V came to 5 bases and at J to 4 bases, leaving 7 bases not matched to a gene. The germline gives CDR1 MNHNY, CDR2 SVGAGI (reference sequence). The CDR3 runs to 15 residues. The DNA of the CDR3 is TGTGCCAGCAGTACAAGCGGGAGAGGTTACAATGAGCAGTTCTTC. Protein: CASSTSGRGYNEQFF.

The sample holds one count of this clone. The gene calls are TRBV4-2 and TRBJ2-4; D perhaps matches TRBD2 (6 bases). The CDR3 consists of 14 residues. V was shortened by 1 base and J by 5 bases, with 9 bases between the two germline ends. Germline lookup yields CDR1 LGHNA and CDR2 YNFKEQ. This CDR3 reads CASSQGGIENIQYF. The CDR3 DNA follows: TGTGCCAGCAGCCAAGGCGGGATAGAAAACATTCAGTACTTC.

In its sample, this clone was seen once. One end of the junction is discordant with germline, which a read error may explain. The chain recombines TRBV2 with TRBJ1-1; 8 positions agree with TRBD1. The length of the CDR3 is 17 residues. Germline loops: CDR1 SNHLY, CDR2 FYNNEI. The CDR3 sequence: CASSEAGPYRGNTEAFF. For the CDR3, the DNA is TGTGCCAGCAGTGAAGCGGGTCCATACAGGGGGAACACTGAAGCTTTTTTT.

The chain links TRBV19 to TRBJ1-5, with no clear D. V was cut by 5 bases and J by 0 bases, with 17 bases left in between. Germline CDR1 reads LNHDA; CDR2 reads SQIVND (reference sequence). This CDR3 spans 17 amino acids. Written as DNA, the CDR3 is TGTGCCAGTAGTTTGTCGCTCGGGTCGGCTAGCAATCAGCCCCAGCATTTT. It codes for CASSLSLGSASNQPQHF.

The V call is TRBV19, the J call TRBJ1-1; D unresolved. The CDR3 extends over 13 amino acids. Germline V CDR1 and CDR2: LNHDA, SQIVND (reference sequence). V lost 3 bases and J lost 5, with 10 bases in between. The DNA for the CDR3 is TGTGCCAGTAGTATGGGTTTGGATACTGAAGCTTTCTTT. This encodes CASSMGLDTEAFF.

This CDR3 reads CASSLTGFYTIYF. The CDR3 DNA follows: TGTGCCAGCAGTTTGACAGGGTTTTACACCATATATTTT. V and J are TRBV28 and TRBJ1-3; the match to TRBD1 covers 7 bases. Trimming cost V 3 bases and J 8 bases; bases outside gene matches: 4. This CDR3 is built from 13 residues. Germline V gene lookup returns CDR1 MDHEN and CDR2 SYDVKM.

This sequence joins TRBV7-9 and TRBJ1-2; 8 nucleotides match TRBD1. With V trimmed by 6 bases and J by 5 bases, 17 bases remained unmatched. The CDR3 has 17 amino acids. Germline V gives CDR1 SEHNR, CDR2 FQNEAQ (reference sequence). CDR3 in amino acids: CASSYGQGIGTRYGYTF. The DNA for the CDR3 is TGTGCCAGCAGTTACGGACAGGGTATAGGAACCCGGTATGGCTACACCTTC.

V gene TRBV5-4 combines with J gene TRBJ1-4; D remains unclear. Germline values: CDR1 SGHNT, CDR2 YYREEE (reference sequence). The CDR3 totals 13 residues. V was clipped by 4 bases and J by 8 bases, with 12 bases between them. Here the CDR3 DNA reads TGTGCCAGCAGCCCAACGGGAGCAGAAAAACTGTTTTTT. Its translation is CASSPTGAEKLFF.

V usage is TRBV28 and J usage is TRBJ1-5, with TRBD1 identical over 7 bases. CDR1 and CDR2 from the germline V gene are MDHEN and SYDVKM. Germline trimming cut 5 bases from V and 11 bases from J; bases unmatched to any gene: 12. The CDR3 extends over 14 amino acids. CDR3 sequence reads: CASSPTGPAPAQHF. CDR3 DNA sequence: TGTGCCAGCAGTCCGACAGGGCCCGCCCCGGCCCAGCATTTT.

The chain joins TRBV5-1 to TRBJ1-3; no definite D call. CDR1 and CDR2 (germline): SGHRS, YFSETQ. CDR3 length equals 15 residues. V gave up 2 bases and J gave up 4 bases, with 13 bases separating them. This CDR3 reads CASSFTPTGGNTIYF. CDR3 DNA: TGCGCCAGCAGCTTTACACCGACGGGAGGAAACACCATATATTTT.

The chain has TRBV5-6 and TRBJ2-7; D unclear. Germline V lookup: CDR1 SGHDT, CDR2 YYEEEE. CDR3 length: 14 residues. Trimming took off 5 bases at V and 2 bases at J, with 14 bases between the two ends. The CDR3 spells CASSSGPITYEQYF. CDR3 nucleotides: TGTGCCAGCAGTTCTGGGCCGATTACCTACGAGCAGTACTTC. The full variable domain, with the rest looked up from reference TRBV5-6 and TRBJ2-7, is DAGVTQSPTHLIKTRGQQVTLRCSPKSGHDTVSWYQQALGQGPQFIFQYYEEEERQRGNFPDRFSGHQFPNYSSELNVNALLLGDSALYLCASSSGPITYEQYFGPGTRLTVT.

The gene calls are TRBV4-1 and TRBJ1-4, with D tentatively TRBD1 (6 bases). V gave up 4 bases and J gave up 1 base, with 13 bases separating them. This CDR3 has 16 amino acids. Germline CDR1 is MGHRA and CDR2 is YSYEKL. The CDR3 region has the DNA TGCGCCAGCAGCCTTGCCATGACAGGAACTAATGAAAAACTGTTTTTT. This sequence encodes CASSLAMTGTNEKLFF.

The chain couples TRBV5-1 to TRBJ1-1; D might be TRBD1 (6 bases). This CDR3 has 14 residues. V lost 5 bases, J lost 4 bases, and 15 bases lay in between. Germline loops: CDR1 SGHRS, CDR2 YFSETQ. The CDR3 region is CASRELQGRTEAFF. The DNA of the CDR3 is TGCGCCAGCAGGGAATTACAGGGTCGCACTGAAGCTTTCTTT.

The rearrangement uses TRBV19 and TRBJ1-1; D may be TRBD1 (5 bases). The V and J ends lost 8 bases and 0 bases respectively, with 19 bases between them. This CDR3 region has 16 residues. Germline values: CDR1 LNHDA, CDR2 SQIVND (reference sequence). Written as DNA, the CDR3 is TGTGCCAGTGCTGGGGTACGGGGGTCTATGAACACTGAAGCTTTCTTT. This sequence encodes CASAGVRGSMNTEAFF. The whole variable domain, remainder taken from reference TRBV19 and TRBJ1-1, is DGGITQSPKYLFRKEGQNVTLSCEQNLNHDAMYWYRQDPGQGLRLIYYSQIVNDFQKGDIAEGYSVSREKKESFPLTVTSAQKNPTAFYLCASAGVRGSMNTEAFFGQGTRLTVV.

This clone was seen a single time. This chain uses TRBV6-5 with TRBJ1-2, with D hard to call. V was cut by 0 bases and J by 4 bases, with 9 bases left in between. The CDR3 consists of 14 residues. Germline V lookup: CDR1 MNHEY, CDR2 SVGAGI. This CDR3 reads CASSYSKGSYGYTF. For the CDR3, the DNA is TGTGCCAGCAGTTACTCGAAAGGGTCCTATGGCTACACCTTC.

This clone was found once. The chain recombines TRBV10-1 with TRBJ2-3; TRBD2 aligns across 8 bases. The junction had 5 bases not matched to a gene; V was cut back by 3 bases and J by 3 bases. The CDR3 contains 15 residues. In germline, CDR1 is WNHNN, CDR2 SYGVQD (reference sequence). CDR3 residues: CASSDGSGVTDTQYF. CDR3 sequence (DNA): TGCGCCAGCAGTGATGGTAGCGGGGTTACAGATACGCAGTATTTT.

V gene TRBV4-1 combines with J gene TRBJ2-7, with 12 bases fitting TRBD2. After removal of 1 base from V and 5 bases from J, the junction contained 6 bases not matched to a gene. This CDR3 is 16 amino acids long. Germline loops: CDR1 MGHRA, CDR2 YSYEKL. Here the CDR3 DNA reads TGCGCCAGCAGCCAAGTTCCGACTAGCGGGAGCCACGAGCAGTACTTC. Translating it yields CASSQVPTSGSHEQYF.

The genes are TRBV29-1 and TRBJ2-7, with TRBD1 matching 8 bases. V was pared by 7 bases and J by 1 base, with 6 bases of the junction left unmatched. The CDR3 sequence is 13 residues long. Looked up from germline, CDR1 is SQVTM and CDR2 is ANQGSEA. The CDR3 nucleotides are TGCAGCGCACGGACAGGGAAGTCCTACGAGCAGTACTTC. Protein: CSARTGKSYEQYF.

V and J are TRBV13 and TRBJ2-3; D possibly corresponds to TRBD1 (5 bases). The CDR3 is made up of 17 amino acids. Trimming cost V 2 bases and J 6 bases, with 21 bases left between them. The germline gives CDR1 PRHDT, CDR2 FYEKMQ (reference sequence). CDR3 DNA: TGTGCCAGCAGCTTAAAGCTCAGCGTCCCGAAGGGGGATACGCAGTATTTT. Translation: CASSLKLSVPKGDTQYF.

The chain links TRBV27 to TRBJ2-2; 9 bases are shared with TRBD1. The junction had 7 bases not matched to a gene; V was cut back by 3 bases and J by 2 bases. Germline V gene lookup returns CDR1 MNHEY and CDR2 SMNVEV (reference sequence). The CDR3 has 17 residues. The CDR3 protein is CASSFQPGQGNTGELFF. CDR3 coding DNA: TGTGCCAGCAGTTTTCAACCGGGACAGGGTAACACCGGGGAGCTGTTTTTT.

The chain combines TRBV15 with TRBJ2-5; D is perhaps TRBD2 (6 bases). The CDR3 has 16 amino acids. Trimming left V 5 bases short and J 5 bases short, with 21 bases between. Germline CDR1 is LNHNV and CDR2 is YYDKDF (reference sequence). The CDR3 DNA reads TGTGCCACCAGCCACGACGGGTCGGTCCGGGGGGAGACCCAGTACTTC. Protein sequence: CATSHDGSVRGETQYF.

The V and J genes are TRBV6-5 and TRBJ1-2, with D uncertain. Trimming stripped 0 bases from V and 8 bases from J, with 10 bases between. Germline V gene lookup returns CDR1 MNHEY and CDR2 SVGAGI. This CDR3 region has 13 residues. CDR3 sequence: CASSYSGWGGYTF. The CDR3 DNA sequence: TGTGCCAGCAGTTACTCAGGCTGGGGAGGCTACACCTTC.

The V and J genes are TRBV5-1 and TRBJ2-2; maybe TRBD2 (5 bases). The CDR3 consists of 14 residues. Germline assignment: CDR1 SGHRS and CDR2 YFSETQ. V was shortened by 9 bases and J by 6 bases, with 18 bases between the two germline ends. The CDR3: CATGPGLFAGELFF. DNA of the CDR3: TGCGCCACCGGGCCGGGGTTATTCGCCGGGGAGCTGTTTTTT.

The genes are TRBV27 and TRBJ1-2; TRBD1 aligns across 8 bases. Trimming took 4 bases from V and 4 from J; bases not matched to a gene: 5. The CDR3 totals 14 residues. CDR1 MNHEY and CDR2 SMNVEV come from the germline V gene (reference sequence). CDR3 bases: TGTGCCAGCAGTTCCCAGGGGGCCAGCTATGGCTACACCTTC. Its translation: CASSSQGASYGYTF.

J is TRBJ2-7 and V is TRBV12-2; the table calls TRBD1, which could not be checked here. TRBV12-2 is deemed a pseudogene. There are 14 residues in the CDR3. The CDR3: CASRLEQGAGEQYF. CDR3 nucleotide sequence: TGTGCAAGTCGCTTAGAACAGGGGGCAGGCGAGCAGTACTTC.

This chain uses TRBV28 with TRBJ2-7; TRBD2 matches 12 bases. This CDR3 is built from 14 residues. V shed 8 bases and J 4 bases; nucleotides not matched to a gene: 6. Per the germline V gene, CDR1 is MDHEN and CDR2 is SYDVKM. CDR3 nucleotide sequence: TGTGCCAGCCGGACTAGCGGGGCTAATTACGAGCAGTACTTC. It translates to CASRTSGANYEQYF. The entire variable domain, with the rest obtained from reference TRBV28 and TRBJ2-7, is as follows: DVKVTQSSRYLVKRTGEKVFLECVQDMDHENMFWYRQDPGLGLRLIYFSYDVKMKEKGDIPEGYSVSREKKERFSLILESASTNQTSMYLCASRTSGANYEQYFGPGTRLTVT.